This T cell receptor (beta chain) was observed in a study of cytomegalovirus exposure and HLA in healthy donors. Whole-study results and caveats: Most observed TCR sequences were rare, whereas some public TCRs were detected in many donors. When analyzed later, a missense DCLRE1C variant was found to be linked to TCR beta V- and J-gene trimming. Segments of the TCR beta V type were, in most cases, productive about 90% or about 30% of the time in an earlier analysis.

Each of the donors was a healthy bone marrow donor. In the PCR, 60 Vbeta and 13 Jbeta primers were used. Measured with immunoSEQ multiplex PCR; TCRdb has only the in-frame clones, and not every one. The table shows around 190,000 clones, with 79% occurring only once. To note about this clone: Its antigen remains unknown.

Germline V gene lookup returns CDR1 LNHDA and CDR2 SQIVND (reference sequence). V was clipped by 4 bases and J by 8 bases, with 14 bases between them. The CDR3 length is 14 residues. The source is a woman in her twenties or thirties in good health and CMV-seropositive. The chain joins TRBV19 to TRBJ1-4, with D hard to call. The specimen was PBMCs. For the CDR3, the DNA is TGTGCCAGTAGTACAGCTGCATTGGAGGAAAAACTGTTTTTT. Amino acid sequence: CASSTAALEEKLFF.